The entry below gives a single T cell receptor beta chain sequence along with its context. Its antigen is currently unknown. V was pared by 6 bases and J by 1 base, with 12 bases between. The CDR3 length is 13 residues. Germline V gene sequence: CDR1 SQVTM, CDR2 ANQGSEA. This sample stems from a study of T cells after yellow fever vaccination. In making TCR cDNA, 5'RACE template switching added a universal primer site and UMIs to it. One entry per CDR3 protein, called by TCRdb with MiXCR from the 5' RACE reads. The table includes some 350,000 distinct CDR3 sequences, 4.1% detected once. General study findings and limits: Reappearance after the booster was observed for most primary-vaccination clones (about 97% CD4, roughly 90% CD8).

The receptor's source is a man aged 18 to 30 who received the YFV17D yellow fever vaccine. The chain has TRBV29-1 and TRBJ1-1, with D maybe TRBD1 (6 bases). Sequenced material: PBMCs, taken 5 days after the yellow fever booster vaccination. This CDR3 reads CSVEGHGNTEAFF. The CDR3 DNA reads as TGCAGCGTCGAGGGACATGGGAACACTGAAGCTTTCTTT.